This TCR beta chain comes out of a study of cytomegalovirus exposure and HLA in healthy donors. Background on the study: The approximately 120 validation repertoires used the same platform as the 666 first-cohort repertoires, a later analysis reported. Points from the study as a whole: In the roughly 110 validation repertoires, approximately 94% of cluster scores exceeded 0, per a later analysis.

Germline CDR1 reads SGHRS; CDR2 reads YFSETQ. V gave up 5 bases and J gave up 4 bases; unmatched junction bases: 8. This CDR3 spans 16 amino acids. Points on this clone: What it binds is unknown.

TCRdb's table, derived via immunoSEQ multiplex PCR, lists solely in-frame clones and lacks some. The sample contains 250,000 or so clones, nearly 90% of which appear only once. The study drew the donors from its roughly 120-subject validation cohort, separate from the roughly 700-subject first cohort. Sequences were obtained from PBMCs. The chain carries TRBV5-1 and TRBJ2-3; 12 bases fit TRBD2. The clonotype originates from a woman aged 18-35 years in good health and CMV-seronegative. CDR3 nucleotides: TGCGCCAGCAGGGAGACTAGCGGGGGTATCGCAGATACGCAGTATTTT. Its translation: CASRETSGGIADTQYF.